Presented here are 18 T cell receptor beta chains from one specimen sequenced in a study of shared clonotypes between healthy human individuals (dated by TCRdb to about 2020). Library prep was done by the immunoSEQ multiplex PCR assay. TCRdb's version of the immuneACCESS table is confined to in-frame rearrangements and falls short of the full clone set. An unresolved V gene accounts for under half of the shortfall where checked; the remainder is of unknown origin. The table for this sample lists about 550,000 clones; around 95% of them were counted only once. Clones ranked in the top ten supply 0.085% to 0.11% of the sample. For the CD8 naive samples, CD45RO-negative cells were positively selected for CCR7, yielding a CD45RA+CCR7+ population from which TemRA cells were excluded. The sample consisted of naive CD8+ T cells sorted from blood. The cell subset or site label corresponds to: CD45RA+CCR7+. Receptor source: a woman aged 25 to 45 in good health.

This clone showed up just once. This chain joins TRBV6-1 and TRBJ1-5; D not resolved. The V gene lost 1 base and the J gene lost 0 bases, with 10 bases spanning the gap. Germline assignment: CDR1 MNHNS and CDR2 SASEGT. CDR3 length: 16 amino acids. The CDR3 is CASSEDPDYSNQPQHF. The CDR3 coding sequence is TGTGCCAGCAGTGAAGATCCCGATTATAGCAATCAGCCCCAGCATTTT.

The chain carries TRBV14 and TRBJ2-5, with D perhaps matching TRBD1 (5 bases). The J call is doubtful: the DNA matches TRBJ2-7 better. Germline V gene data show CDR1 as SGHDN and CDR2 as FVKESK. The CDR3 length is 15 residues. CDR3 sequence: CASSPNRTLPYEQYF. The CDR3 DNA follows: TGTGCCAGCAGCCCTAACAGGACCCTGCCCTACGAGCAGTACTTC.

J is TRBJ2-3 and V is TRBV5-6; D is unresolved. Germline V CDR1 and CDR2: SGHDT, YYEEEE. Deletions cut 1 base from V and 6 bases from J, with 18 bases between. The CDR3 extends over 16 amino acids. CDR3 sequence (DNA): TGTGCCAGCAGCTTGATGTTAGCCGGGTCAGCTGATACGCAGTATTTT. Protein: CASSLMLAGSADTQYF.

The chain recombines TRBV7-9 with TRBJ2-1, with TRBD1 identical over 7 bases. Germline loops: CDR1 SEHNR, CDR2 FQNEAQ (reference sequence). V trimming: 5 bases; J trimming: 8 bases; junction bases outside the gene matches: 9. This CDR3 region has 14 residues. CDR3 residues: CASSGQEGGHEQFF. CDR3 nucleotides: TGTGCCAGCAGCGGACAGGAAGGGGGCCATGAGCAGTTCTTC.

The chain carries TRBV4-1 and TRBJ2-2; 7 bases align to TRBD1. Trimming cost V 3 bases and J 6 bases; bases outside gene matches: 4. The CDR3 has 14 amino acids. The germline gives CDR1 MGHRA, CDR2 YSYEKL. This CDR3 is CASSQNRGPGELFF. In nucleotides, the CDR3 is TGCGCCAGCAGCCAGAACAGGGGCCCCGGGGAGCTGTTTTTT.

This clone has more than one count but fewer than ten. The chain joins TRBV4-1 to TRBJ2-2; tentatively, D is TRBD1 (6 bases). The CDR3 extends over 15 amino acids. Trimming removed 1 base from V and 0 bases from J, with 6 bases in between. Germline CDR1 MGHRA, CDR2 YSYEKL. DNA for the CDR3: TGCGCCAGCAGCCAAGGGACAGCGAACACCGGGGAGCTGTTTTTT. Residues: CASSQGTANTGELFF.

The sample holds a few counts of this clone. This chain links TRBV19 with TRBJ1-1; D is perhaps TRBD1 (5 bases). Germline values: CDR1 LNHDA, CDR2 SQIVND (reference sequence). Trimming left V 7 bases short and J 1 base short, with 10 bases between. The length of the CDR3 is 13 residues. The CDR3 DNA reads TGTGCCAGTAACCCCGGACAGAACACTGAAGCTTTCTTT. Its translation is CASNPGQNTEAFF.

The chain carries TRBV11-2 and TRBJ2-5; D possibly matches TRBD1 or TRBD2 (6 bases each). The CDR3 is made up of 18 amino acids. Deletions cut 5 bases from V and 2 bases from J, with 24 bases between. Germline values: CDR1 SGHAT, CDR2 FQNNGV. The CDR3 sequence is CASSPSGKGGLVQETQYF. The DNA of the CDR3 is TGTGCCAGCAGCCCCTCAGGCAAAGGGGGGTTGGTACAAGAGACCCAGTACTTC.

The chain is built from TRBV28 and TRBJ2-3; tentative D call: TRBD1 (6 bases). With 8 bases removed from V and 6 bases from J, the gap between germline ends came to 18 bases. This CDR3 contains 14 residues. Germline lookup yields CDR1 MDHEN and CDR2 SYDVKM. The DNA of the CDR3 is TGTGCCAGCGGGCGACAGGTGCGCAGGGATACGCAGTATTTT. Translated: CASGRQVRRDTQYF.

The gene calls are TRBV5-6 and TRBJ2-3; 9 positions agree with TRBD2. The length of the CDR3 is 16 residues. J gave up 2 bases and V 0 bases, and 4 bases lay outside the gene matches. Germline loops: CDR1 SGHDT, CDR2 YYEEEE. This CDR3 is CASSLGLAGHTDTQYF. CDR3 coding DNA: TGTGCCAGCAGCTTGGGTCTAGCGGGACACACAGATACGCAGTATTTT.

The chain recombines TRBV5-8 with TRBJ2-3; 7 nucleotides match TRBD1. The CDR3 totals 14 residues. V was clipped by 2 bases and J by 2 bases; unmatched bases: 2. CDR1 and CDR2 (germline): SGHTS, YDEGEE. This CDR3 is CASSLDRATDTQYF. As DNA, the CDR3 is TGTGCCAGCAGCTTAGACAGGGCCACAGATACGCAGTATTTT.

The chain carries TRBV5-4 and TRBJ2-3, with D possibly TRBD2 on 5 matching bases. This CDR3 region has 13 residues. V was cut by 8 bases and J by 2 bases, with 12 bases left in between. Germline V CDR1 and CDR2: SGHNT, YYREEE (reference sequence). DNA of the CDR3: TGTGCCAGTCGTGGGAGTTTCACAGATACGCAGTATTTT. This gives the protein CASRGSFTDTQYF.

The genes are TRBV4-1 and TRBJ1-1; no clear D gene. In germline, CDR1 is MGHRA, CDR2 YSYEKL. V shed 0 bases and J shed 4 bases, with 9 bases lying between them. The CDR3 is 14 amino acids. Here the CDR3 reads CASSQDRQTTEAFF. CDR3 nucleotides: TGCGCCAGCAGCCAAGATCGGCAGACCACTGAAGCTTTCTTT.

The chain recombines TRBV9 with TRBJ2-1; TRBD2 aligns across 8 bases. The CDR3 length is 15 residues. The V gene end was trimmed by 4 bases and the J gene end by 5 bases; junction bases not matched to a gene: 8. Per the germline V gene, CDR1 is SGDLS and CDR2 is YYNGEE. CDR3 nucleotide sequence: TGTGCCAGCAGCATTAGCGGGATAGGTGACAATGAGCAGTTCTTC. Protein: CASSISGIGDNEQFF.

The chain couples TRBV11-1 to TRBJ2-7, with unresolved D. CDR1 is SGHAT, CDR2 FQDESV, per germline (reference sequence). The length of the CDR3 is 15 residues. Trimming stripped 5 bases from V and 4 bases from J, with 18 bases between. CDR3: CASSPNPYDGYEQYF. The CDR3 bases are TGTGCCAGCAGCCCAAATCCCTATGACGGATACGAGCAGTACTTC.

This clone showed up just once. V is TRBV5-1 and J is TRBJ2-1; D is perhaps TRBD1 or TRBD2 (6 bases each). V was trimmed by 0 bases and J by 6 bases, leaving 10 bases between them. The CDR3 has 14 residues. Germline-derived CDR1 and CDR2 are SGHRS and YFSETQ. The CDR3 reads CASSLAEGGNEQFF. The CDR3 region has the DNA TGCGCCAGCAGCTTGGCCGAGGGGGGCAATGAGCAGTTCTTC.

About this clone itself: This CDR3 is also generated by other DNA sequences in the sample. The V gene is TRBV29-1, the J gene TRBJ2-5; no clear D gene. CDR1 SQVTM and CDR2 ANQGSEA come from the germline V gene. The CDR3 runs to 10 residues. Trimming left V 4 bases short and J 5 bases short, with 5 bases between. Here the CDR3 reads CSVVSETQYF. DNA of the CDR3: TGCAGCGTTGTTTCCGAGACCCAGTACTTC.

This sequence joins TRBV27 and TRBJ1-2, with no clear D. This CDR3 has 13 residues. Looked up from germline, CDR1 is MNHEY and CDR2 is SMNVEV (reference sequence). The V end lost 5 bases, the J end lost 3 bases, and 10 bases lay between the germline ends. The CDR3 DNA is TGTGCCAGCAGTCCTGGGTCTCACTATGGCTACACCTTC. Its translation is CASSPGSHYGYTF.